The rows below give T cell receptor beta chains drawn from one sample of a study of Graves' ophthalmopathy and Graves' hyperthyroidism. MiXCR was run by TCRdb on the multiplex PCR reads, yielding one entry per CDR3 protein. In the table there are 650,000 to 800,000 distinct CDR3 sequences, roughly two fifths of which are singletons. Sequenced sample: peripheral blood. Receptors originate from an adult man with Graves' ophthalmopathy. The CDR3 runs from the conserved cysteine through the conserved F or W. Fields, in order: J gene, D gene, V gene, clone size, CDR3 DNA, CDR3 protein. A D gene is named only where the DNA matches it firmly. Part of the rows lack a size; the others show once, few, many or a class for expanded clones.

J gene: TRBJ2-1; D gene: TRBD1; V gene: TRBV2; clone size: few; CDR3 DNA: TGTGCCAGCAGAGTCGAGGCAGGGGGAAGTAGGAATGAGCAGTTCTTC; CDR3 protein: CASRVEAGGSRNEQFF
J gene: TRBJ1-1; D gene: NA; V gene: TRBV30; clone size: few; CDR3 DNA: TGTGCCTGGACCGGGAACTCGAACACTGAAGCTTTCTTT; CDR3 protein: CAWTGNSNTEAFF
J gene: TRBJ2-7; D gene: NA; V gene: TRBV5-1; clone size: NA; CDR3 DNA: TGCGCCAGCAGCAGGGATGGGACGCGACCCTACGAGCAGTACTTC; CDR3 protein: CASSRDGTRPYEQYF
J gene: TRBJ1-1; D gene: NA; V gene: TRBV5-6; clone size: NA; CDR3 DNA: TGTGCCAGCAGCCCCGGGGAAGGCCACACTGAAGCTTTCTTT; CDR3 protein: CASSPGEGHTEAFF
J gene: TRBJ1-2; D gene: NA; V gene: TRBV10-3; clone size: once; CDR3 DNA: TGTGCCATCAGCGTCCGACTGAACTATGGCTACACCTTC; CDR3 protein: CAISVRLNYGYTF
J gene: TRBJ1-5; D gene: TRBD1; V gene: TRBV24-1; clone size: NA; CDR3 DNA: TGTGCCACCTCGGGACAGGGAGAGACCCAGCATTTT; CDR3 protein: CATSGQGETQHF
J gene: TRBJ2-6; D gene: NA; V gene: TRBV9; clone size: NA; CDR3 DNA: TGTGCCAGCCAACAGGGTAGTGGGGCCAACGTCCTGACTTTC; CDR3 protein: CASQQGSGANVLTF
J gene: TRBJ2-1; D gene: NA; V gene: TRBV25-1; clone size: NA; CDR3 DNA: TGTGCCAGCAGCTTTGCTCAGGGGCTGCCTGAGCAGTTCTTC; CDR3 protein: CASSFAQGLPEQFF
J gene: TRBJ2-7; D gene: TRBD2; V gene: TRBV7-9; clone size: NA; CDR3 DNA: TGTGCCAGCACGGGTTGGGGAGCTAGCGGGAACCTTTCCTACGAGCAGTACTTC; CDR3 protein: CASTGWGASGNLSYEQYF
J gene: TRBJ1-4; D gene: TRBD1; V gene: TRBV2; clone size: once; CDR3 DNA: TGTGCCAGCAGTGAACAGGGGGCGCGGGATGAAAAACTGTTTTTT; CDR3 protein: CASSEQGARDEKLFF
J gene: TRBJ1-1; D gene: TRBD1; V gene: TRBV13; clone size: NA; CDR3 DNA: TGTGCCAGCAGCTCCTCATCGACAGGGCCGTTGAACACTGAAGCTTTCTTT; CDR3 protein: CASSSSSTGPLNTEAFF
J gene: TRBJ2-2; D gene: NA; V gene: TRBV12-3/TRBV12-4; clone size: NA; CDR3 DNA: TGTGCCAGCAGTTACGCTGGGGGCCTCACCGGGGAGCTGTTTTTT; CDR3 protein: CASSYAGGLTGELFF
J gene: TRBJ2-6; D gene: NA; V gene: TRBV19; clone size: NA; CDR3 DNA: TGTGCCAGTAGTGACAGTGCCGACTCTGGGGCCAACGTCCCGACTTTC; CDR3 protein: CASSDSADSGANVPTF
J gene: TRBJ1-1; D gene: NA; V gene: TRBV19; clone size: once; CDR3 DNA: TGTGCCACCGCGGGAGGGCAGATGAACACTGAAGCTTTCTTT; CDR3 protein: CATAGGQMNTEAFF
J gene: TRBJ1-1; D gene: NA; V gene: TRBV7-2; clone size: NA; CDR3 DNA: TGTGCCAGCGGCCATGCAGGGGTGGGTACTGAAGCTTTCTTT; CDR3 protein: CASGHAGVGTEAFF
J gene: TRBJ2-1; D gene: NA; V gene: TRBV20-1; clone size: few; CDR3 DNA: TGCAGTGCTAGCGTAGCAACTGAGCAGTTCTTC; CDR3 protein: CSASVATEQFF
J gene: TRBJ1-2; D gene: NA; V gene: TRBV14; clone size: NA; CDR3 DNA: TGTGCCAGCAGCCAAGACTATTCCGGGACGGAATATGGCTACACCTTC; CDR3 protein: CASSQDYSGTEYGYTF
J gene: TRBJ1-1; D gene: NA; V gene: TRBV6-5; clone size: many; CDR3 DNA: TGTGCCAGCAGTAAAGGAGGGGGGACTGAAGCTTTCTTT; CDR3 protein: CASSKGGGTEAFF
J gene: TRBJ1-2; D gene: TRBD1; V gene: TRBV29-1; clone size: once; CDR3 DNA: TGCAGCGTTGAAGGGTCAGGGGGAGCCTATTGCTACACCTTC; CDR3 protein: CSVEGSGGAYCYTF
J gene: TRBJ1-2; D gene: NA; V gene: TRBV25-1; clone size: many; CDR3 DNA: TGTGCCAGCAGTGAATCTGGGTATAAAGACTATGGCTACACCTTC; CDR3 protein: CASSESGYKDYGYTF
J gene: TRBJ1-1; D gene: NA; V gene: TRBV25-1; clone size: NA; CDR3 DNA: TGTGCCAGCAGTGCTAGAGCCAGGGAGGGGTCCACTGAAGCTTTCTTT; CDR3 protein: CASSARAREGSTEAFF
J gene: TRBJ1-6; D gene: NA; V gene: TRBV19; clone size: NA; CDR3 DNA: TGTGCCCTGGACGGGACACGGGTGACGGATTCACCCCTCCACTTT; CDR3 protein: CALDGTRVTDSPLHF
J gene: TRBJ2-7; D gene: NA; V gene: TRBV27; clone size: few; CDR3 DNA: TGTGCCAGCAGTCCCCGTGGGATACAGCATTACGAGCAGTACTTC; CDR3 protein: CASSPRGIQHYEQYF
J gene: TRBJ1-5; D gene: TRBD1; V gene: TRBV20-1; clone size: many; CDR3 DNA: TGCAGTGCCACGGACAGGGTCAATCAGCCCCAGCATTTT; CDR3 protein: CSATDRVNQPQHF
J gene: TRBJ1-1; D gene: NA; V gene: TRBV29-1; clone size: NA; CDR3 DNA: TGCAGCGTTGACGACGGGACCACTGAAGCTTTCTTT; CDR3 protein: CSVDDGTTEAFF
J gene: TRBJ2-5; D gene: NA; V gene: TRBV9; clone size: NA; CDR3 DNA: TGTGCCAGCAGCCCAGGGGGGGCTAGAGGGGAGACCCAGTACTTC; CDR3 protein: CASSPGGARGETQYF
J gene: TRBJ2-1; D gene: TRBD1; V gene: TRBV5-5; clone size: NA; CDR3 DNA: TGCGCCAGCAGCCGCGGTCCGGGACAGGGCCGTGAGCAGTTCTTC; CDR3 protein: CASSRGPGQGREQFF
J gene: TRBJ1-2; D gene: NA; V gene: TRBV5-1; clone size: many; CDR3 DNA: TGCGCCAGCAGCGTCGACAGTAACTATGGCTACACCTTC; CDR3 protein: CASSVDSNYGYTF
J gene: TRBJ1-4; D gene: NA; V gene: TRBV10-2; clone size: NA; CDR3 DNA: TGCGCCAGCAGTGTTGGGGGCCGGACTAATGAAAAACTGTTTTTT; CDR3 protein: CASSVGGRTNEKLFF
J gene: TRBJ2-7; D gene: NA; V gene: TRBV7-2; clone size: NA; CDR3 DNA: TGTGCCAGCAGCTTAGCGGGCGGGCAGGGAGCTAACGACGAGCAGTACTTC; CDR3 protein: CASSLAGGQGANDEQYF
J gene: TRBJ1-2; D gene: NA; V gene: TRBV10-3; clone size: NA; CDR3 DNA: TGTGCCATCAGCGTTGAATCAAACTATGGCTACACCTTC; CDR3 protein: CAISVESNYGYTF
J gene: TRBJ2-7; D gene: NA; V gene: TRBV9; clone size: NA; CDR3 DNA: TGTGCCAGCTCCTTCCCGGAGGGTCAGCAGTACTTC; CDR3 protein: CASSFPEGQQYF
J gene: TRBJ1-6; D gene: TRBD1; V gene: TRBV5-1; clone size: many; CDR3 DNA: TGTGCCAGCAGCTTGGGGGACAGAAATTCACCCCTCCACTTT; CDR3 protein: CASSLGDRNSPLHF
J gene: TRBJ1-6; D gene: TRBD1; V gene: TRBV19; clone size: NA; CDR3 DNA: TGTGCCAGCCGGACAGGGCTCTCACCCCTCCACTTT; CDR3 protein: CASRTGLSPLHF
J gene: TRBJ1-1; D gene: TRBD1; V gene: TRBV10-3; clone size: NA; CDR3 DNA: TGTGCCATCAGTGAGTCCAAGGGGACAGCGAACACTGAAGCTTTCTTT; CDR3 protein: CAISESKGTANTEAFF
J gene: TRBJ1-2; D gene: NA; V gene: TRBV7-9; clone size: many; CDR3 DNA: TGTGCCAGCAGCTTGGGGGGGCCCTATGGCTACACCTTC; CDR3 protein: CASSLGGPYGYTF
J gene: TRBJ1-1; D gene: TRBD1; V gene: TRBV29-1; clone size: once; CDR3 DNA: TGCAGCGTTGGATCCCTGGACAGGGACACTGAAGCTTTCTTT; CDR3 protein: CSVGSLDRDTEAFF
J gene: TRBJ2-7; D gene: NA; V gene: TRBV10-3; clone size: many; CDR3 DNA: TGTGCCATCAGTGAGTCTCAGGCATCTCCTTGTCACTTC; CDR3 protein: CAISESQASPCHF
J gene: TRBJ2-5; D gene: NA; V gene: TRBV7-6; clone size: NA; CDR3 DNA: TGTGCCAGCTCACCACGCGATAAAGCGCAACAAGAGACCCAGTACTTC; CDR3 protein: CASSPRDKAQQETQYF
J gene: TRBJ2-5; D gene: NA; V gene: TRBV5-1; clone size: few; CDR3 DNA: TGCGCCAGCAGCTTGGGGGTCAGGGAGGCAGAGACCCAGTACTTC; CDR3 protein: CASSLGVREAETQYF
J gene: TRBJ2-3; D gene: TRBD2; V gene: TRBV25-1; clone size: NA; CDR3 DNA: TGTGCCAGCAGTGCCTCTAGCGGGAGTAGGGCAGATACGCAGTATTTT; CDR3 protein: CASSASSGSRADTQYF
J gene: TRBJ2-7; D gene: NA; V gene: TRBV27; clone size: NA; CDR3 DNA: TGTGCCAGCAGTCCCACAGGGCCGAGCTCCTACGAGCAGTGCTTC; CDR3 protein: CASSPTGPSSYEQCF
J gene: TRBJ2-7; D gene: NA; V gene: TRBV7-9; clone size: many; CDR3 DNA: TGTGCCAGCAGCCGTACAGAACTGTCCTACGAGCAGTACTTC; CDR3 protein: CASSRTELSYEQYF
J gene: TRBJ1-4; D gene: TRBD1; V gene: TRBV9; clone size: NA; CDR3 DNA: TGTGCCAGCAGCGCGGGACAGGGAATCAATGAAAAACTGTTTTTT; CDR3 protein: CASSAGQGINEKLFF
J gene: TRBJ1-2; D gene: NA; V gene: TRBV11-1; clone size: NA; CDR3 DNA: TGTGCCAGCAGCTTCCCTCCCCCGGTGGGGACCGGCTACACCTTC; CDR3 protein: CASSFPPPVGTGYTF
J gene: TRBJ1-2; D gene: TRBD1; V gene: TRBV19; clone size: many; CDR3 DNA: TGTGCCAGTAGGTCCGGGACAGGCAACTATGGCTACACCTTC; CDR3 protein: CASRSGTGNYGYTF
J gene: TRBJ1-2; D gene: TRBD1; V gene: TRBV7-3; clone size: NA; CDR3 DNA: TGTGCCAGCAGCTCTGGACAGGGAAGCCTAGTTGGCTACACCTTC; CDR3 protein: CASSSGQGSLVGYTF
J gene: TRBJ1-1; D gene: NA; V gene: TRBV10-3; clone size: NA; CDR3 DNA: TGTGCCAGCAGCCAAACCCGCCGGGACGGCATCGGGAAGCGGAGACAGAACACTGAAGCTTTCTTT; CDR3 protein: CASSQTRRDGIGKRRQNTEAFF
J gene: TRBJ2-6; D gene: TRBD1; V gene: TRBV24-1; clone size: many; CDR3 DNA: TGTGCCACCAGTGGGGACAGCCCCTCGTCTGGGGCCAACGTCCTGACTTTC; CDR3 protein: CATSGDSPSSGANVLTF
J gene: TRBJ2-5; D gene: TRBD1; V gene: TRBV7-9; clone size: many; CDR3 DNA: TGTGCCAGCAGCTTGATGGGACAGGGAAACCAAGAGACCCAGTACTTC; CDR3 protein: CASSLMGQGNQETQYF
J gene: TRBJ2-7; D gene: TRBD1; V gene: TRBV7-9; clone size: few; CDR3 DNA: TGTGCCAGCAGCTTAGCGGTTCAGGGGGCTAGGGAGCAGTACTTC; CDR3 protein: CASSLAVQGAREQYF
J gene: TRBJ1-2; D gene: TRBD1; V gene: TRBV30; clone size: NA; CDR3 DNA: TGTGCCTGGAGGGGACAGGGGGGGAACTATGGCTACACCTTC; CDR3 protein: CAWRGQGGNYGYTF
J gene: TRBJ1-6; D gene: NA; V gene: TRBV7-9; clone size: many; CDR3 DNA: TGTGCCAGCAGCCAAGGGTCAGTGGCGGGTTCACCCCTCCACTTT; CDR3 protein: CASSQGSVAGSPLHF
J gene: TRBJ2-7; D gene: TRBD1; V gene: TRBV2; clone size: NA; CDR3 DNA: TGTGCCAGCAGAGCGGGGACAGGGAGGAACGAGCAGTACTTC; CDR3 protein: CASRAGTGRNEQYF
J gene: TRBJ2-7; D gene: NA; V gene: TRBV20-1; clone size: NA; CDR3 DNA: TGCAGTGCCGAACCGGGCCCTTCGCCCCACGAGCAGTACTTC; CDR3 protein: CSAEPGPSPHEQYF